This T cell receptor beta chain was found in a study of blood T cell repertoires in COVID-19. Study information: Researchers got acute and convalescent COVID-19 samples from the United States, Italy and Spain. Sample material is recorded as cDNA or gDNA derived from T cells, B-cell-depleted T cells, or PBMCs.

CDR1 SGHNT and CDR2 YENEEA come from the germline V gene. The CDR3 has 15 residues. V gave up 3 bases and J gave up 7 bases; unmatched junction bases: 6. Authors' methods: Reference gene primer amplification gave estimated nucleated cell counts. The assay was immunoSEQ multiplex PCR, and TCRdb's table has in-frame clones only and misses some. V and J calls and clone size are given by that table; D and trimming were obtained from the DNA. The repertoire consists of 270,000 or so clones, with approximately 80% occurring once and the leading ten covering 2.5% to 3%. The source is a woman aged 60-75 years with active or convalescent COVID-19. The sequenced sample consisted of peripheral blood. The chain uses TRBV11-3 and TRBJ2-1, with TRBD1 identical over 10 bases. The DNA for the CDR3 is TGTGCCAGCAGCTTCACCGGGACAGGGGTAAATGAGCAGTTCTTC. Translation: CASSFTGTGVNEQFF.